Listed below are T cell receptor beta chains from one sample, sequenced in a study of monozygotic twins with cystic fibrosis. TCRdb's copy holds only in-frame clones and misses some; the assay was immunoSEQ multiplex PCR. The data show roughly 30,000 clones, roughly nine tenths seen once. Sequenced: blood. The source of these receptors is a girl aged 2 to 9 with cystic fibrosis. Each CDR3 is given with its conserved first and last residue. The D gene is left open where the match is weak. For some rows the clone size is stated as once, few or many, or as a class when expanded; others skip it.

v_call,d_call,clone_size,j_call,cdr3_nt,cdr3_aa
TRBV2,-,-,TRBJ1-2,TGTGCCAGCAGTGAAATGTTACAGTCGGGGGGCTACACCTTC,CASSEMLQSGGYTF
TRBV6-1,-,-,TRBJ1-1,TGTGCCAGCAGTGAAGCAGGGTACACTGAAGCTTTCTTT,CASSEAGYTEAFF
TRBV4-1,TRBD1,once,TRBJ2-7,TGCGCCAGCAGCCAAAGGCAGGGGGCGAACGAGCAGTACTTC,CASSQRQGANEQYF
TRBV30,-,-,TRBJ1-5,TGTGCCTGGAGTGGTCAGTCTCAGCCCCAGCATTTT,CAWSGQSQPQHF
TRBV19,-,-,TRBJ1-5,TGTGCCAGTAGTATCGTCGGACTTCATCAGCCCCAGCATTTT,CASSIVGLHQPQHF
TRBV5-1,-,-,TRBJ1-2,TGCGCCAGCAGTGGTGGGGGGTCTTTCGGCTACACCTTC,CASSGGGSFGYTF
TRBV30,TRBD1,-,TRBJ1-5,TGTGCCTGGAGTACGGGACAGGGGGCACAGCCCCAGCATTTT,CAWSTGQGAQPQHF
TRBV11-2,-,-,TRBJ2-1,TGTGCCAGCAGCTTAGTGTATATCCGGGGAGGCTACAATGAGCAGTTCTTC,CASSLVYIRGGYNEQFF
TRBV28,TRBD1,-,TRBJ1-2,TGTGCCAGCAGTTTGACGGGACAGATTAACTATGGCTACACCTTC,CASSLTGQINYGYTF
TRBV29-1,-,few,TRBJ2-7,TGCAGCGTTGCAGTCGCAGCCTACGAGCAGTACTTC,CSVAVAAYEQYF
TRBV7-2,-,-,TRBJ2-7,TGTGCCAGCAGCTCGGACAGGGAGGGGGAGCAGTACTTC,CASSSDREGEQYF
TRBV6-4,-,-,TRBJ1-2,TGTGCCAGCAGTGACTCGCCCCGGGGGGCGAGGTTAGAAGATGGCTACACCTTC,CASSDSPRGARLEDGYTF
TRBV7-9,TRBD1,-,TRBJ1-1,TGTGCCAGCAGCCCGAGGGACAGTTTGAAAGCTTTCTTT,CASSPRDSLKAFF
TRBV9,-,-,TRBJ1-1,TGTGCCAGCAGCGTAGCCGTGAACACTGAAGCTTTCTTT,CASSVAVNTEAFF
TRBV13,-,once,TRBJ2-1,TGTGCCAGCAGCTACATGCCGCCACCCTACAATGAGCAGTTCTTC,CASSYMPPPYNEQFF
TRBV15,TRBD1,-,TRBJ1-5,TGTGCCACCAGCGGGGACAGATCGAGGCAGCCCCAGCATTTT,CATSGDRSRQPQHF
TRBV19,-,-,TRBJ1-1,TGTGCCAGTAGTAATACAGGGAACACTGAAGCTTTCTTT,CASSNTGNTEAFF
TRBV29-1,-,-,TRBJ2-7,TGCAGCCCACCGAGCAAGAACTCCTACGAGCAGTACTTC,CSPPSKNSYEQYF
TRBV5-1,-,-,TRBJ1-2,TGCGCCAGCAGCTTGGGCCACCAGGACTATGGCTACACCTTC,CASSLGHQDYGYTF
TRBV6-1,-,once,TRBJ1-1,TGTGCCAGCAGTGAAGACATGTCGGGGGGGACTGAAGCTTTCTTT,CASSEDMSGGTEAFF
TRBV10-2,-,-,TRBJ2-1,TGCGCCAGCAGTGAAAGGATTACCTACAATGAGCAGTTCTTC,CASSERITYNEQFF
TRBV30,-,-,TRBJ1-2,TGTGCCGGAGAATCCCCAGGGGCCGGCTACACCTTC,CAGESPGAGYTF
TRBV18,TRBD1,-,TRBJ1-5,TGTGCCAGCTCACTTTCCGGCGGACAGGGCAATCAGCCCCAGCATTTT,CASSLSGGQGNQPQHF
TRBV7-2,TRBD1,-,TRBJ1-4,TGTGCCAGCAGCTTAGGGGACAGGCCTTTTGGAAAACTGTTTTTT,CASSLGDRPFGKLFF
TRBV7-2,-,-,TRBJ1-2,TGTGCCAGCAGCCCCACCTTCGGGCCCTATGGCTACACCTTC,CASSPTFGPYGYTF
TRBV29-1,-,-,TRBJ1-1,TGCAGCGTTAAAAGGGCCCTGGACACTGAAGCTTTCTTT,CSVKRALDTEAFF
TRBV5-6,-,-,TRBJ2-2,TGTGCCAGCAGCTTGGGGAATAGCCGGTGGGGGACCGGGGAGCTGTTTTTT,CASSLGNSRWGTGELFF
TRBV30,TRBD2,-,TRBJ2-5,TGTGCCTGGAAGCTAGGGAGCGGGGGGAACCAAGAGACCCAGTACTTC,CAWKLGSGGNQETQYF
TRBV19,-,-,TRBJ1-2,TGTGCCAGTAGTATAGAAGAGGCCCTCTTTGTGGGCTACACCTTC,CASSIEEALFVGYTF
TRBV5-1,-,-,TRBJ2-3,TGCGCCAGCAGCTTGGGAGGGGATACGCAGTATTTT,CASSLGGDTQYF
TRBV7-9,-,-,TRBJ1-1,TGTGCCAGCAGCCTGTTTACGATGGACTACACTGAAGCTTTCTTT,CASSLFTMDYTEAFF
TRBV6-1,TRBD1,-,TRBJ2-7,TGTGCCAGCAGTACAGGGGGCGACTCCTACGAGCAGTACTTC,CASSTGGDSYEQYF